These T cell receptor beta chains were read from a single sample in a study of OX40 agonist ivuxolimab in advanced cancers. Repertoires were generated with immunoSEQ multiplex PCR, while TCRdb's copy carries only in-frame clones and drops some. The table has 60,000 to 80,000 clones, more than 65% seen once. The sequencing used CD4+ or CD8+ T cells sorted from blood, collected in a trial of the OX40 agonist ivuxolimab. The origin of the receptors is an adult with an advanced solid tumor such as melanoma, head and neck, liver or kidney cancer. Each CDR3 is given with its conserved first and last residue. Each record gives: CDR3 protein, CDR3 DNA, V gene, J gene, clone size, D gene. A D gene is named only where the DNA matches it firmly. The size of a clone is reported for some rows only, either as once, few or many, or as a class for expanded clones.

CDR3: CASSFGLNTEAFF; DNA: TGTGCCAGCAGTTTCGGCCTGAACACTGAAGCTTTCTTT; V: TRBV28; J: TRBJ1-1; size: few; D: .
CDR3: CASRGGGASEQFF; DNA: TGCGCCAGCAGAGGGGGAGGAGCCAGCGAGCAGTTCTTC; V: TRBV4-1; J: TRBJ2-1; size: .; D: .
CDR3: CASSSLAGVDTQYF; DNA: TGTGCCAGCAGCTCCTTAGCGGGAGTAGATACGCAGTATTTT; V: TRBV5-8; J: TRBJ2-3; size: .; D: TRBD2
CDR3: CASSQERGGQETQYF; DNA: TGCGCCAGCAGCCAAGAGCGGGGGGGCCAAGAGACCCAGTACTTC; V: TRBV4-3; J: TRBJ2-5; size: .; D: TRBD2
CDR3: CASSPEDWGERPQHF; DNA: TGTGCCAGCAGCCCGGAGGACTGGGGGGAGAGGCCCCAGCATTTT; V: TRBV7-9; J: TRBJ1-5; size: once; D: .
CDR3: CASRLGDSSGANVLTF; DNA: TGTGCAAGTCGCTTAGGGGACAGCTCTGGGGCCAACGTCCTGACTTTC; V: TRBV12-2; J: TRBJ2-6; size: .; D: .
CDR3: CASSPPDLAKNIQYF; DNA: TGTGCCAGCTCACCACCGGACCTAGCCAAAAACATTCAGTACTTC; V: TRBV18; J: TRBJ2-4; size: .; D: .
CDR3: CATMTWDGNQPQHF; DNA: TGTGCCACCATGACGTGGGACGGCAATCAGCCCCAGCATTTT; V: TRBV6-1; J: TRBJ1-5; size: .; D: .
CDR3: CASSLEIGPAGANVLTF; DNA: TGTGCCAGCAGCTTGGAGATAGGCCCTGCTGGGGCCAACGTCCTGACTTTC; V: TRBV5-8; J: TRBJ2-6; size: .; D: .
CDR3: CASSLGESEQYF; DNA: TGTGCCAGCAGCTTAGGAGAGTCCGAGCAGTACTTC; V: TRBV7-9; J: TRBJ2-7; size: .; D: .
CDR3: CASSQGAQPQHF; DNA: TGCGCCAGCAGCCAGGGGGCTCAGCCCCAGCATTTT; V: TRBV4-1; J: TRBJ1-5; size: .; D: .
CDR3: CAISEGNYGYTF; DNA: TGTGCCATCAGTGAGGGAAACTATGGCTACACCTTC; V: TRBV10-3; J: TRBJ1-2; size: .; D: .
CDR3: CASSSPRDRVEETQYF; DNA: TGTGCCAGCAGCTCTCCCCGGGACAGGGTGGAAGAGACCCAGTACTTC; V: TRBV7-9; J: TRBJ2-5; size: .; D: TRBD1
CDR3: CASSSGTYEQYF; DNA: TGTGCCAGCAGTTCGGGGACCTACGAGCAGTACTTC; V: TRBV14; J: TRBJ2-7; size: .; D: .
CDR3: CASSRTGASREKLFF; DNA: TGTGCCAGTAGCCGTACAGGGGCTAGCCGTGAAAAACTGTTTTTT; V: TRBV19; J: TRBJ1-4; size: .; D: TRBD1
CDR3: CASSLGPPTDNYGYTF; DNA: TGTGCCAGTAGTTTGGGACCGCCTACCGATAACTATGGCTACACCTTC; V: TRBV19; J: TRBJ1-2; size: .; D: .
CDR3: CASRAVGALNYGYTF; DNA: TGTGCCAGCAGAGCGGTGGGGGCCTTAAACTATGGCTACACCTTC; V: TRBV27; J: TRBJ1-2; size: .; D: .
CDR3: CASSPPLQGLAGVYEQYF; DNA: TGTGCCAGCTCACCACCGCTCCAAGGGCTAGCGGGTGTCTACGAGCAGTACTTC; V: TRBV18; J: TRBJ2-7; size: .; D: TRBD2
CDR3: CASSQGQGGTYEQYF; DNA: TGCGCCAGCAGCCAAGGGCAGGGAGGAACCTACGAGCAGTACTTC; V: TRBV4-1; J: TRBJ2-7; size: few; D: .
CDR3: CASSRQGRKAFF; DNA: TGTGCCAGCAGCCGACAGGGAAGGAAAGCTTTCTTT; V: TRBV5-6; J: TRBJ1-1; size: .; D: TRBD1
CDR3: CASSPRGGLSTDTQYF; DNA: TGTGCCAGCAGCCCACGGGGGGGACTGAGCACAGATACGCAGTATTTT; V: TRBV11-2; J: TRBJ2-3; size: .; D: TRBD2
CDR3: CATSRENTDTQYF; DNA: TGTGCCACCAGCAGGGAGAACACAGATACGCAGTATTTT; V: TRBV15; J: TRBJ2-3; size: .; D: .
CDR3: CAIRRLAGELFF; DNA: TGTGCCATCAGACGACTAGCCGGGGAGCTGTTTTTT; V: TRBV10-3; J: TRBJ2-2; size: once; D: .
CDR3: CASSLGLWDSSTNEQFF; DNA: TGTGCCAGCAGCTTAGGTTTATGGGACAGCAGCACCAATGAGCAGTTCTTC; V: TRBV11-2; J: TRBJ2-1; size: few; D: TRBD1
CDR3: CASSEMVSSGNTIYF; DNA: TGCGCCAGCAGTGAGATGGTGAGCTCTGGAAACACCATATATTTT; V: TRBV10-2; J: TRBJ1-3; size: .; D: .
CDR3: CASSVADRGLAEAFF; DNA: TGTGCCAGCAGCGTAGCGGACAGGGGGCTGGCTGAAGCTTTCTTT; V: TRBV9; J: TRBJ1-1; size: few; D: TRBD1
CDR3: CAWSLAGVYEQYF; DNA: TGTGCCTGGAGTTTAGCGGGAGTGTACGAGCAGTACTTC; V: TRBV30; J: TRBJ2-7; size: .; D: TRBD2
CDR3: CASSVTSGGYEQYF; DNA: TGTGCCAGCAGCGTGACTAGCGGGGGGTACGAGCAGTACTTC; V: TRBV7-3; J: TRBJ2-7; size: few; D: TRBD2
CDR3: CASSQVGVLTDTQYF; DNA: TGTGCCAGCAGCCAGGTGGGGGTCCTCACAGATACGCAGTATTTT; V: TRBV6-5; J: TRBJ2-3; size: .; D: .
CDR3: CASSRLAGPSSSYNEQFF; DNA: TGTGCCAGCAGCCGACTAGCGGGACCCTCCAGCTCCTACAATGAGCAGTTCTTC; V: TRBV9; J: TRBJ2-1; size: .; D: TRBD2
CDR3: CASSAGYLNTEAFF; DNA: TGTGCCAGCTCCGCGGGCTACCTGAACACTGAAGCTTTCTTT; V: TRBV11-3; J: TRBJ1-1; size: .; D: .
CDR3: CASSSGLSWDEQFF; DNA: TGTGCCAGCAGCTCGGGACTCAGCTGGGATGAGCAGTTCTTC; V: TRBV5-5; J: TRBJ2-1; size: .; D: .
CDR3: CASRWEGEAFF; DNA: TGTGCCAGCAGGTGGGAAGGAGAAGCTTTCTTT; V: TRBV7-2; J: TRBJ1-1; size: .; D: .
CDR3: CATSFQGTGGAEQFF; DNA: TGTGCCACCAGTTTTCAGGGGACGGGGGGGGCCGAGCAGTTCTTC; V: TRBV6-5; J: TRBJ2-1; size: .; D: TRBD2
CDR3: CASSQDPGQTTDTQYF; DNA: TGTGCCAGCAGCCAAGATCCGGGACAGACCACAGATACGCAGTATTTT; V: TRBV14; J: TRBJ2-3; size: .; D: TRBD1
CDR3: CASRDRGYLNYGYTF; DNA: TGTGCCAGCAGGGACAGGGGGTATCTCAACTATGGCTACACCTTC; V: TRBV2; J: TRBJ1-2; size: .; D: TRBD1
CDR3: CASSLWQGNTGELFF; DNA: TGTGCCAGCAGCTTGTGGCAGGGGAACACCGGGGAGCTGTTTTTT; V: TRBV5-5; J: TRBJ2-2; size: .; D: .
CDR3: CASSLAKSEQYF; DNA: TGTGCCAGCAGCTTAGCCAAGTCCGAGCAGTACTTC; V: TRBV11-2; J: TRBJ2-7; size: .; D: .
CDR3: CASSLRLAGAMPPYEQYF; DNA: TGCGCCAGCAGCTTGCGCCTAGCGGGAGCCATGCCCCCCTACGAGCAGTACTTC; V: TRBV5-1; J: TRBJ2-7; size: .; D: TRBD2
CDR3: CASSTSMGFNEQFF; DNA: TGTGCCAGCAGCACCTCAATGGGCTTCAATGAGCAGTTCTTC; V: TRBV7-3; J: TRBJ2-1; size: .; D: .
CDR3: CASTGQGALNTEAFF; DNA: TGTGCCAGTACGGGACAGGGGGCTTTGAACACTGAAGCTTTCTTT; V: TRBV19; J: TRBJ1-1; size: .; D: TRBD1
CDR3: CASSLPTGGTQYF; DNA: TGTGCCAGCAGTCTTCCGACAGGTGGTACGCAGTATTTT; V: TRBV11-2; J: TRBJ2-3; size: few; D: .
CDR3: CSAGGPTLQYF; DNA: TGCAGTGCTGGGGGTCCTACACTGCAGTACTTC; V: TRBV20-1; J: TRBJ2-7; size: .; D: .
CDR3: CASSLGTYDYNEQFF; DNA: TGTGCCAGCAGCCTCGGGACTTACGACTACAATGAGCAGTTCTTC; V: TRBV7-6; J: TRBJ2-1; size: .; D: .
CDR3: CASSFSGGGGETQYF; DNA: TGTGCCAGCAGCTTCAGCGGGGGGGGAGGAGAGACCCAGTACTTC; V: TRBV9; J: TRBJ2-5; size: .; D: TRBD2
CDR3: CASSLGLNNEQFF; DNA: TGCGCCAGCAGCTTGGGACTAAACAATGAGCAGTTCTTC; V: TRBV5-1; J: TRBJ2-1; size: once; D: .
CDR3: CASSIIGGQSYTF; DNA: TGTGCCAGTAGTATAATCGGGGGACAAAGCTACACCTTC; V: TRBV19; J: TRBJ1-2; size: .; D: .
CDR3: CASSSGTDTQYF; DNA: TGTGCCAGCAGTTCCGGGACAGATACGCAGTATTTT; V: TRBV5-4; J: TRBJ2-3; size: .; D: .
CDR3: CASSARNGNGYTF; DNA: TGCGCCAGCAGCGCACGAAACGGGAATGGCTACACCTTC; V: TRBV5-1; J: TRBJ1-2; size: .; D: .